A single TCR beta chain is shown here with its context. Repertoires were generated with immunoSEQ multiplex PCR, while TCRdb's copy carries only in-frame clones and drops some. The sample records approximately 75,000 clones, around 80% being singletons. The data are from a study of blood T cell repertoires in COVID-19. At the level of the study: The cDNA or gDNA used as material had been derived from T cells, B-cell-depleted T cells, or PBMCs.

CDR3 length: 15 residues. V was pared by 3 bases and J by 0 bases, with 10 bases between. The germline CDR1 and CDR2 sequences are SGHRS and YFSETQ. The gene calls are TRBV5-1 and TRBJ1-3; D is undetermined. The receptor comes from a human donor in a cohort sampled during active COVID-19. Sample: peripheral blood. The DNA of the CDR3 is TGCGCCAGCAGCTCCGCGGGGATCTCTGGAAACACCATATATTTT. Translation gives CASSSAGISGNTIYF. Based on the CDR3 plus reference TRBV5-1 and TRBJ1-3, the full variable domain is KAGVTQTPRYLIKTRGQQVTLSCSPISGHRSVSWYQQTPGQGLQFLFEYFSETQRNKGNFPGRFSGRQFSNSRSEMNVSTLELGDSALYLCASSSAGISGNTIYFGEGSWLTVV.